The 22 T cell receptor beta chains reported below all come from one sample, sequenced in a study of cytomegalovirus exposure and HLA in healthy donors. The PCR employed 60 Vbeta primers together with 13 Jbeta primers. The table came from immunoSEQ multiplex PCR; TCRdb's copy has only in-frame clones and leaves some out. The data show 140,000 to 150,000 clones, roughly 70% seen once. The sequencing input was PBMCs. These receptors all come from a young man in good health and CMV-seronegative.

The chain joins TRBV4-1 to TRBJ2-5, with D possibly matching TRBD2 (6 bases). The CDR3 has 16 amino acids. Trimming pared 1 base from V and 5 bases from J, leaving 17 bases between. Looked up from germline, CDR1 is MGHRA and CDR2 is YSYEKL. This chain's CDR3 is CASSQVTAGLRETQYF. The CDR3 nucleotides read TGCGCCAGCAGCCAAGTTACCGCGGGGCTGCGGGAGACCCAGTACTTC.

A note on this clone: The junction does not match germline at one end; this may be a read error. The chain joins TRBV15 to TRBJ2-4; D is perhaps TRBD1 (6 bases). The germline V gene has CDR1 LNHNV and CDR2 YYDKDF (reference sequence). This CDR3 is built from 14 residues. CDR3 sequence (DNA): TGTGCCACCAGCGTGGACAGAGCCAAAAACAGTCAGTACTTC. Its translation: CATSVDRAKNSQYF.

The chain carries TRBV6-1 and TRBJ2-5; 7 bases align to TRBD1. Germline trimming cut 11 bases from V and 1 base from J; bases unmatched to any gene: 4. The germline V gene has CDR1 MNHNS and CDR2 SASEGT. This CDR3 region has 12 residues. CDR3 nucleotides: TGTGCCGGAAGGGACAGCCAAGAGACCCAGTACTTC. Its translation: CAGRDSQETQYF.

Written as DNA, the CDR3 is TGTGCCAGCAGCGTAACGTCTAAGGGGGGGTCCTACAATGAGCAGTTCTTC. Translation gives CASSVTSKGGSYNEQFF. This chain links TRBV9 with TRBJ2-1, with a possible D match to TRBD2 (7 bases). Germline values: CDR1 SGDLS, CDR2 YYNGEE. The V end lost 1 base, the J end lost 1 base, and 15 bases lay between the germline ends. The CDR3 is 17 residues long.

This clone appeared a few times. This chain joins TRBV30 and TRBJ1-1, with 9 bases aligning to TRBD1. The CDR3 spans 12 residues. Trimming removed 3 bases from V and 10 bases from J; junction bases left unmatched: 6. The germline V gene has CDR1 GTSNPN and CDR2 SVGIG (reference sequence). CDR3 sequence reads: CAWRRDRDAAFF. In nucleotides, the CDR3 is TGTGCCTGGAGGAGGGACAGGGACGCAGCTTTCTTT.

The chain has TRBV7-6 and TRBJ2-6; D gene uncertain. The germline V gene encodes CDR1 SGHVS and CDR2 FNYEAQ. V gave up 1 base and J gave up 4 bases, with 8 bases separating them. The CDR3 runs 15 residues. CDR3 sequence reads: CASSLELAGANVLTF. The CDR3, as DNA: TGTGCCAGCAGCTTAGAGCTCGCAGGGGCCAACGTCCTGACTTTC. Complete variable domain (other parts from reference TRBV7-6 and TRBJ2-6): GAGVSQSPRYKVTKRGQDVALRCDPISGHVSLYWYRQALGQGPEFLTYFNYEAQQDKSGLPNDRFSAERPEGSISTLTIQRTEQRDSAMYRCASSLELAGANVLTFGAGSRLTVL.

The chain couples TRBV5-6 to TRBJ1-2; no clear D gene. The CDR3 totals 14 residues. The V end was cut by 4 bases, the J end by 7 bases, with 17 bases between. Germline V gene sequence: CDR1 SGHDT, CDR2 YYEEEE. Here the CDR3 DNA reads TGTGCCAGCAGCCCTCTCGCGATGGTTGTTGGCTACACCTTC. It is translated as CASSPLAMVVGYTF.

CDR3 protein: CAISVGVRGSNYGYTF. CDR3 nucleotides: TGTGCCATCAGTGTCGGCGTCAGGGGGAGTAACTATGGCTACACCTTC. V and J are TRBV10-3 and TRBJ1-2; TRBD1 matches 7 bases. CDR1 and CDR2 (germline): ENHRY, SYGVKD. The trim removed 4 bases at V and 1 base at J, leaving 9 bases unmatched. CDR3 size: 16 residues.

Here the CDR3 reads CASRSTSVVTDTQYF. The CDR3 DNA is TGCGCCAGTCGCTCGACTAGCGTCGTCACAGATACGCAGTATTTT. The chain employs TRBV5-1 and TRBJ2-3; 8 bases are shared with TRBD2. The CDR3 runs to 15 residues. After removal of 8 bases from V and 2 bases from J, the junction contained 10 bases not matched to a gene. CDR1 SGHRS and CDR2 YFSETQ come from the germline V gene. Combining the CDR3 with reference TRBV5-1 and TRBJ2-3 gives the whole variable domain KAGVTQTPRYLIKTRGQQVTLSCSPISGHRSVSWYQQTPGQGLQFLFEYFSETQRNKGNFPGRFSGRQFSNSRSEMNVSTLELGDSALYLCASRSTSVVTDTQYFGPGTRLTVL.

With respect to this clone: Germline and junction disagree at one end, which may indicate a read error. The chain is built from TRBV2 and TRBJ2-4; the D gene is possibly TRBD2 (5 bases). Looked up from germline, CDR1 is SNHLY and CDR2 is FYNNEI. The CDR3 totals 13 residues. The chain's CDR3 is CASSQEAKNSQYF. CDR3 bases: TGTGCCAGCAGTCAGGAGGCCAAAAACAGTCAGTACTTC.

Comment on this clone: Other DNA sequences in this specimen translate into the identical CDR3. The chain combines TRBV6-6 with TRBJ1-2; D might be TRBD1 (6 bases). Germline CDR1 is MNHNY and CDR2 is SVGAGI (reference sequence). The CDR3 length is 13 residues. The V end was cut by 6 bases, the J end by 4 bases, with 12 bases between. CDR3 residues: CASSPGQSYGYTF. For the CDR3, the DNA is TGTGCCAGCAGCCCGGGACAAAGCTATGGCTACACCTTC.

Comment on this clone: One junction end does not reproduce the germline sequence, and a read error may be involved. V gene TRBV6-6 combines with J gene TRBJ2-2, with D perhaps matching TRBD2 (5 bases). Germline V gene data show CDR1 as MNHNY and CDR2 as SVGAGI (reference sequence). The CDR3 consists of 14 residues. The CDR3 protein is CASRVTRNSGELFF. CDR3 in DNA: TGTGCCAGCAGGGTAACTAGGAACTCCGGGGAGCTGTTTTTT.

The rearrangement uses TRBV28 and TRBJ1-3; 7 positions agree with TRBD1. The germline gives CDR1 MDHEN, CDR2 SYDVKM. CDR3 length equals 13 residues. V shed 5 bases and J 8 bases; nucleotides not matched to a gene: 6. For the CDR3, the DNA is TGTGCCAGCAGTGTGACAGGGACTGACACCATATATTTT. Its protein product is CASSVTGTDTIYF.

The V call is TRBV27, the J call TRBJ2-1, with 12 bases aligning to TRBD2. The germline CDR1 and CDR2 sequences are MNHEY and SMNVEV (reference sequence). Trimming at V came to 5 bases and at J to 0 bases, leaving 5 bases not matched to a gene. The CDR3 is made up of 17 amino acids. The CDR3 spells CASSPMTSGGSYNEQFF. As DNA, the CDR3 is TGTGCCAGCAGTCCCATGACTAGCGGGGGCTCCTACAATGAGCAGTTCTTC.

The V call is TRBV7-8, the J call TRBJ1-5; D may be TRBD1 (6 bases). CDR3 length: 19 residues. V gave up 4 bases and J gave up 0 bases, with 22 bases separating them. CDR1 is SGHVS, CDR2 FQNEAQ, per germline. CDR3 amino acids: CASSSTTGRDLYSNQPQHF. The CDR3 bases are TGTGCCAGCAGCTCAACGACAGGCCGGGATCTATATAGCAATCAGCCCCAGCATTTT.

This rearrangement joins TRBV28 to TRBJ1-2; 11 bases line up with TRBD1. Germline trimming cut 3 bases from V and 3 bases from J; bases unmatched to any gene: 6. The length of the CDR3 is 16 residues. Germline assignment: CDR1 MDHEN and CDR2 SYDVKM. CDR3 sequence: CASSFPPGQGDYGYTF. The DNA for the CDR3 is TGTGCCAGCAGTTTTCCCCCGGGACAGGGGGACTATGGCTACACCTTC.

As concerns this clone: A much bigger clone sits one base away, suggesting this may be a read error. The V call is TRBV7-6, the J call TRBJ1-1, with no clear D. The V end lost 1 base, the J end lost 1 base, and 7 bases lay between the germline ends. The CDR3 runs to 14 residues. Per germline, CDR1 SGHVS and CDR2 FNYEAQ. The CDR3 spells CASSLGEGNTEAFF. Written as DNA, the CDR3 is TGTGCCAGCAGCTTAGGGGAGGGGAACACTGAAGCTTTCTTT.

The rearrangement uses TRBV19 and TRBJ1-1; no definite D call. Trimming cost V 8 bases and J 4 bases, with 11 bases left between them. This CDR3 region has 12 residues. Germline values: CDR1 LNHDA, CDR2 SQIVND (reference sequence). The DNA of the CDR3 is TGTGCCAGTTCCCGCCGGGGCACTGAAGCTTTCTTT. Protein sequence: CASSRRGTEAFF.

The count of this clone is one. The V and J genes are TRBV7-9 and TRBJ1-1, with no clear D. Trimming removed 2 bases at V and 2 bases at J, with 6 bases between. The length of the CDR3 is 13 residues. Germline V gene lookup returns CDR1 SEHNR and CDR2 FQNEAQ (reference sequence). The CDR3 DNA is TGTGCCAGCAGCTTAAACAGCAACACTGAAGCTTTCTTT. Residues: CASSLNSNTEAFF.

The chain links TRBV9 to TRBJ2-3; possibly TRBD1 for D (5 bases). The length of the CDR3 is 16 residues. Trimming pared 0 bases from V and 5 bases from J, leaving 16 bases between. Per germline, CDR1 SGDLS and CDR2 YYNGEE. Here the CDR3 DNA reads TGTGCCAGCAGCGTAGGTCTCAGGGCAGGAATAGATACGCAGTATTTT. Its protein is CASSVGLRAGIDTQYF.

This clone showed up just a few times. The genes are TRBV18 and TRBJ2-2; D remains ambiguous. Germline values: CDR1 KGHSH, CDR2 LQKENI. The CDR3 spans 13 residues. Trimming left V 3 bases short and J 4 bases short, with 6 bases between. The CDR3 sequence: CASSPEITGELFF. Here the CDR3 DNA reads TGTGCCAGCTCACCGGAGATCACCGGGGAGCTGTTTTTT. Variable domain in full (rest from reference TRBV18 and TRBJ2-2): NAGVMQNPRHLVRRRGQEARLRCSPMKGHSHVYWYRQLPEEGLKFMVYLQKENIIDESGMPKERFSAEFPKEGPSILRIQQVVRGDSAAYFCASSPEITGELFFGEGSRLTVL.

As regards this clone: The sample holds other DNA sequences that translate to the same CDR3. This chain links TRBV30 with TRBJ1-5; D unclear. The CDR3 totals 14 residues. The germline CDR1 and CDR2 sequences are GTSNPN and SVGIG (reference sequence). Trimming shortened V by 0 bases and J by 4 bases, and 10 bases separated the two germline ends. CDR3 in DNA: TGTGCCTGGAGTGTACGGCTAGGAAATCAGCCCCAGCATTTT. Protein sequence: CAWSVRLGNQPQHF.